The 31 T cell receptor beta chains reported below all come from one sample, sequenced in a study of T-cell reconstitution after alpha-beta-depleted transplantation in children. Unique molecular identifiers were used in preparing the TCRbeta library. TCRdb fed the PCR reads into MiXCR, producing one record per CDR3 protein. The table shows about 500,000 distinct CDR3 sequences, with over 10% occurring only once. Material: PBMCs, mostly from graft donor cells, obtained 180 days after TCRalphabeta/CD19-depleted stem cell transplant. These receptors originate from a female patient between 2 and 15 years old who had a stem cell transplant for aplastic anemia, so the T cells may come from the graft donor.

V usage is TRBV12-3 or TRBV12-4 and J usage is TRBJ1-1; D gene ambiguous. The CDR3 is 13 amino acids. V was shortened by 5 bases and J by 4 bases, with 11 bases between the two germline ends. CDR3 loop: CASSKIVSTEAFF. The CDR3 DNA follows: TGTGCCAGCAGTAAGATCGTCAGCACTGAAGCTTTCTTT.

There are a few counts of this clonotype. This chain links TRBV28 with TRBJ2-5; a weak D match, TRBD1 (5 bases). CDR3 length: 14 amino acids. Trimming cost V 7 bases and J 3 bases, with 15 bases left between them. Germline lookup yields CDR1 MDHEN and CDR2 SYDVKM. CDR3 sequence: CASILGLGEETQYF. DNA for the CDR3: TGTGCCAGCATCCTGGGGCTAGGGGAAGAGACCCAGTACTTC.

The rearrangement links TRBV7-9 to TRBJ2-4; maybe TRBD1 (5 bases). The CDR3 contains 16 residues. The V gene lost 5 bases and the J gene lost 0 bases, with 14 bases spanning the gap. From germline, CDR1 is SEHNR and CDR2 FQNEAQ (reference sequence). CDR3 region: CASSPWGRGAKNIQYF. The CDR3 DNA reads TGTGCCAGCAGCCCTTGGGGTAGGGGAGCCAAAAACATTCAGTACTTC.

The table lists this clonotype with many counts. The chain carries TRBV9 and TRBJ2-2; D not certain. Looked up from germline, CDR1 is SGDLS and CDR2 is YYNGEE. The CDR3 covers 13 residues. The V end was cut by 3 bases, the J end by 6 bases, with 9 bases between. CDR3 bases: TGTGCCAGCAGCGGACACTCGGCCGGGGAGCTGTTTTTT. It yields the protein CASSGHSAGELFF.

This clonotype has ten or more counts. The DNA of the CDR3 is TGCAGCCAAGGGCTAGCTAGGCAAGAGACCCAGTACTTC. Amino acid sequence: CSQGLARQETQYF. V gene TRBV20-1 combines with J gene TRBJ2-5, with TRBD2 as a possible D gene (5 bases). The CDR3 length is 13 residues. Germline V gives CDR1 DFQATT, CDR2 SNEGSKA (reference sequence).

Only a few counts were recorded for this clonotype. The CDR3 coding sequence is TGTGCCAGCAGCTTGGGACATAGCCTTTACGAGCAGTACTTC. Translated, it gives CASSLGHSLYEQYF. The chain links TRBV5-6 to TRBJ2-7; D remains ambiguous. Germline V CDR1 and CDR2: SGHDT, YYEEEE. The CDR3 covers 14 residues. V was shortened by 0 bases and J by 4 bases, with 11 bases between the two germline ends.

This chain connects TRBV5-1 to TRBJ2-7; 9 bases align to TRBD1. CDR3 size: 14 residues. Looked up from germline, CDR1 is SGHRS and CDR2 is YFSETQ. V lost 4 bases to trimming and J lost 1 base; unmatched junction nucleotides: 3. The CDR3 region is CASSEGTGSYEQYV. The CDR3 nucleotides read TGCGCCAGCAGCGAGGGGACAGGGTCCTACGAGCAGTACGTC.

The genes are TRBV12-3 or TRBV12-4 and TRBJ1-2; the D gene is possibly TRBD1 (5 bases). V lost 6 bases and J lost 8, with 25 bases in between. The CDR3 is 16 residues long. For the CDR3, the DNA is TGTGCCAGCAGACAAGTAATTACGGGACGCTCCAGGGGCTACACCTTC. It is translated as CASRQVITGRSRGYTF.

The chain uses TRBV18 and TRBJ2-5, with a tentative D call TRBD2 (5 bases). Germline V gives CDR1 KGHSH, CDR2 LQKENI. The CDR3 is 15 amino acids. Trimming took off 0 bases at V and 8 bases at J, with 16 bases between the two ends. CDR3 in DNA: TGTGCCAGCTCACCACCGTCTGCGGGTACGGTAACCCAGTACTTC. It translates to CASSPPSAGTVTQYF. The variable domain in full, with the rest retrieved from reference TRBV18 and TRBJ2-5, is NAGVMQNPRHLVRRRGQEARLRCSPMKGHSHVYWYRQLPEEGLKFMVYLQKENIIDESGMPKERFSAEFPKEGPSILRIQQVVRGDSAAYFCASSPPSAGTVTQYFGPGTRLLVL.

This clonotype has a handful of counts. The chain links TRBV20-1 to TRBJ1-4, with D unresolved. The CDR3 consists of 15 residues. Germline V gives CDR1 DFQATT, CDR2 SNEGSKA (reference sequence). V was shortened by 0 bases and J by 6 bases, with 14 bases between the two germline ends. CDR3 amino acids: CSARDGRGLDEKLFF. The CDR3 nucleotides are TGCAGTGCTAGAGATGGGCGGGGATTGGATGAAAAACTGTTTTTT.

The J gene is TRBJ1-4, the V gene TRBV6-6; 7 bases are shared with TRBD1. The CDR3 loop spans 12 amino acids. CDR1 is MNHNY, CDR2 SVGAGI, per germline (reference sequence). The ends lost 7 bases at V and 8 bases at J; junction bases unmatched: 4. The CDR3 DNA follows: TGTGCCAGCACTCTACAGGGGGAAAAACTGTTTTTT. Translated, it gives CASTLQGEKLFF.

The chain links TRBV4-3 to TRBJ2-5, with D possibly matching TRBD1 (5 bases). CDR1 is LGHNA and CDR2 is YSLEER in the germline V gene. Trimming took off 0 bases at V and 3 bases at J, with 11 bases between the two ends. This CDR3 is built from 15 residues. CDR3 DNA: TGCGCCAGCAGCCAAGATGGGGCAAGAGAAGAGACCCAGTACTTC. Translation gives CASSQDGAREETQYF.

On this clonotype: The junction does not match germline at one end; this may be a read error. The chain joins TRBV7-9 to TRBJ2-3; D uncertain. CDR1 and CDR2 (germline): SEHNR, FQNEAQ (reference sequence). The CDR3 is 13 amino acids. Here the CDR3 reads CASSLAGPSRGLF. The CDR3 DNA follows: TGTGCCAGCAGCTTAGCTGGGCCATCCCGCGGCCTTTTT.

The genes are TRBV20-1 and TRBJ2-3; D is unresolved. The CDR3 loop spans 14 amino acids. The germline V gene encodes CDR1 DFQATT and CDR2 SNEGSKA (reference sequence). The V and J ends lost 4 bases and 0 bases respectively, with 11 bases between them. The CDR3: CSATTASSTDTQYF. DNA for the CDR3: TGCAGTGCTACGACCGCATCTAGCACAGATACGCAGTATTTT.

This clonotype has a handful of counts. The gene calls are TRBV20-1 and TRBJ2-6; 8 nucleotides match TRBD2. There are 17 residues in the CDR3. With V trimmed by 2 bases and J by 0 bases, 6 bases remained unmatched. Looked up from germline, CDR1 is DFQATT and CDR2 is SNEGSKA (reference sequence). The CDR3, as DNA: TGCAGTGCTAGATCGAGCGGGGGAGTCTCTGGGGCCAACGTCCTGACTTTC. This sequence encodes CSARSSGGVSGANVLTF.

The gene calls are TRBV27 and TRBJ1-1; weak D call: TRBD1 (6 bases). Trimming removed 6 bases from V and 0 bases from J, with 11 bases in between. Per germline, CDR1 MNHEY and CDR2 SMNVEV (reference sequence). This CDR3 is 14 amino acids long. CDR3 loop: CASRLQGLNTEAFF. CDR3 sequence (DNA): TGTGCCAGCAGACTACAGGGCCTGAACACTGAAGCTTTCTTT.

This clonotype was picked up many times. The V call is TRBV12-3 or TRBV12-4, the J call TRBJ2-1; 7 nucleotides agree with TRBD2. The CDR3 loop spans 15 amino acids. V gave up 5 bases and J gave up 3 bases; unmatched junction bases: 7. The DNA for the CDR3 is TGTGCCAGCAGTCCAAGCGGGGTTAGCTACAATGAGCAGTTCTTC. Its translation is CASSPSGVSYNEQFF.

The CDR3 DNA follows: TGCAGTGCTTCGTCCGGGACCTGGGTCCTGACTTTC. It specifies CSASSGTWVLTF. This chain joins TRBV20-1 and TRBJ2-6, with D possibly being TRBD1 or TRBD2 (5 bases each). The CDR3 sequence is 12 residues long. The V end was cut by 5 bases, the J end by 13 bases, with 15 bases between. Germline loops: CDR1 DFQATT, CDR2 SNEGSKA (reference sequence).

This clonotype has just a few counts. This chain joins TRBV9 and TRBJ2-2; the D gene is possibly TRBD1 (6 bases). With 7 bases removed from V and 4 bases from J, the gap between germline ends came to 17 bases. This CDR3 contains 15 residues. In germline, CDR1 is SGDLS, CDR2 YYNGEE. CDR3 in DNA: TGTGCCAGCGGAGTCGGACAGTTGGCCACCGGGGAGCTGTTTTTT. Amino acids: CASGVGQLATGELFF.

The chain joins TRBV13 to TRBJ1-1, with 11 bases lining up with TRBD1. Germline V gene data show CDR1 as PRHDT and CDR2 as FYEKMQ (reference sequence). This CDR3 has 18 residues. The trim removed 5 bases at V and 4 bases at J, leaving 15 bases unmatched. The chain's CDR3 is CASSPTWTGGVDSTEAFF. The CDR3 DNA is TGTGCCAGCAGCCCTACTTGGACAGGGGGCGTAGATTCCACTGAAGCTTTCTTT.

The chain employs TRBV7-9 and TRBJ2-5, with D maybe TRBD2 (6 bases). CDR3 length: 14 residues. Germline CDR1 is SEHNR and CDR2 is FQNEAQ (reference sequence). Trimming left V 5 bases short and J 5 bases short, with 15 bases between. CDR3 in DNA: TGTGCCAGCAGCCCCCCGGGAGCCGCCGAGACCCAGTACTTC. Its translation is CASSPPGAAETQYF.

This clonotype turned up a few times. The rearrangement joins TRBV6-6 to TRBJ2-1, with a possible D match to TRBD1 (5 bases). The CDR3 covers 11 residues. Germline CDR1 MNHNY, CDR2 SVGAGI (reference sequence). With 6 bases removed from V and 10 bases from J, the gap between germline ends came to 10 bases. The DNA of the CDR3 is TGTGCCAGCAGCCCTTCAGGGGAGCAGTTCTTC. This translates into CASSPSGEQFF.

V gene TRBV9 combines with J gene TRBJ1-1; D may be TRBD1 (6 bases). This CDR3 is built from 16 residues. V lost 3 bases and J lost 0, with 15 bases in between. Germline V lookup: CDR1 SGDLS, CDR2 YYNGEE. The CDR3 DNA follows: TGTGCCAGCAGCGAGACGACAGGAACTATGAACACTGAAGCTTTCTTT. Encoded protein: CASSETTGTMNTEAFF.

In this sample, this clonotype turned up many times. The chain is built from TRBV5-1 and TRBJ2-5; weak D call: TRBD2 (6 bases). This CDR3 is 14 amino acids long. The germline gives CDR1 SGHRS, CDR2 YFSETQ. V lost 3 bases and J lost 5, with 14 bases in between. The CDR3 nucleotides are TGCGCCAGCAGCTCTCCAGGGAGCGGGGAGACCCAGTACTTC. It translates to CASSSPGSGETQYF.

This chain joins TRBV6-5 and TRBJ2-3, with D perhaps given as TRBD1 or TRBD2 (5 bases each). The CDR3 is 15 residues long. Trimming shortened V by 2 bases and J by 4 bases, and 13 bases separated the two germline ends. The germline V gene has CDR1 MNHEY and CDR2 SVGAGI. CDR3 bases: TGTGCCAGCAGTTACGGGGGAGCGCGCGCAGATACGCAGTATTTT. This codes for CASSYGGARADTQYF.

This clonotype was observed a few times. The DNA for the CDR3 is TGTGCCAGCAGCTCTCGCACCGGGACAGGCTCCTACGAGCAGTACTTC. The encoded protein is CASSSRTGTGSYEQYF. The chain carries TRBV7-2 and TRBJ2-7; 8 positions match TRBD1. The CDR3 consists of 16 residues. V shed 4 bases and J 0 bases; nucleotides not matched to a gene: 8. Germline loops: CDR1 SGHTA, CDR2 FQGNSA.

This clonotype was found many times. The chain recombines TRBV27 with TRBJ2-7, with TRBD1 matching over 8 bases. The CDR3 consists of 13 residues. From germline, CDR1 is MNHEY and CDR2 SMNVEV (reference sequence). V lost 5 bases and J lost 3; bases outside the gene matches: 3. The CDR3 region has the DNA TGTGCCAGCAGTCGAACAGGGGGCTACGAGCAGTACGTC. This gives the protein CASSRTGGYEQYV.

The chain is built from TRBV7-2 and TRBJ2-2, with D perhaps TRBD1 (6 bases). There are 15 residues in the CDR3. Germline V gene lookup returns CDR1 SGHTA and CDR2 FQGNSA. Deletions cut 8 bases from V and 4 bases from J, with 17 bases between. The DNA of the CDR3 is TGTGCCAGCTTTATTTCAGGGGCGCCCACCGGGGAGCTGTTTTTT. This codes for CASFISGAPTGELFF.

This clonotype has a handful of counts. The V and J genes are TRBV7-2 and TRBJ1-3; TRBD1 agrees at 7 bases. Germline-derived CDR1 and CDR2 are SGHTA and FQGNSA. The CDR3 totals 17 residues. V trimming: 2 bases; J trimming: 2 bases; junction bases outside the gene matches: 9. CDR3 amino acids: CASSLISVQGAGNTIYF. For the CDR3, the DNA is TGTGCCAGCAGCTTAATTAGCGTGCAGGGGGCTGGAAACACCATATATTTT.

In this sample, this clonotype turned up a few times. The rearrangement links TRBV4-3 to TRBJ1-1; D may be TRBD1 (5 bases). V was pared by 1 base and J by 4 bases, with 13 bases between. Germline assignment: CDR1 LGHNA and CDR2 YSLEER. The CDR3 has 15 residues. CDR3 DNA: TGCGCCAGCAGCCAAGTATTGGGGGGAGGCACTGAAGCTTTCTTT. Translation gives CASSQVLGGGTEAFF.

This clonotype has ten or more counts. The rearrangement joins TRBV29-1 to TRBJ2-1, with D uncertain. Trimming took 5 bases from V and 0 from J, leaving 11 bases between them. This CDR3 is 14 amino acids long. Per the germline V gene, CDR1 is SQVTM and CDR2 is ANQGSEA. CDR3 region: CSVLHSSSYNEQFF. The CDR3 DNA sequence: TGCAGCGTTTTGCACAGCAGCTCCTACAATGAGCAGTTCTTC.